This TCR beta chain was sequenced during a study of blood T cells in healthy people across ages. PCR was performed a second time for about 7 to 12 cycles using a sample-barcoded 5' primer and a J-beta primer mix. In TCRdb, the 5' RACE reads were re-called with MiXCR into one record per CDR3 protein. The sample has about a million distinct CDR3 sequences; just over 50% are singletons. Remarks on this clonotype: A junction boundary mismatches the germline segment, possibly from a read error.

This CDR3 contains 15 residues. The chain joins TRBV12-3 or TRBV12-4 to TRBJ1-6, with 8 bases lining up with TRBD1. This TCR was sampled from a woman aged 60-75 years in good health. The sequenced sample was blood. In DNA, the CDR3 is TGTGCCAGCCTCCGGGACAGGACCAGTAATTCACCCCCCCACTTT. Translation gives CASLRDRTSNSPPHF.